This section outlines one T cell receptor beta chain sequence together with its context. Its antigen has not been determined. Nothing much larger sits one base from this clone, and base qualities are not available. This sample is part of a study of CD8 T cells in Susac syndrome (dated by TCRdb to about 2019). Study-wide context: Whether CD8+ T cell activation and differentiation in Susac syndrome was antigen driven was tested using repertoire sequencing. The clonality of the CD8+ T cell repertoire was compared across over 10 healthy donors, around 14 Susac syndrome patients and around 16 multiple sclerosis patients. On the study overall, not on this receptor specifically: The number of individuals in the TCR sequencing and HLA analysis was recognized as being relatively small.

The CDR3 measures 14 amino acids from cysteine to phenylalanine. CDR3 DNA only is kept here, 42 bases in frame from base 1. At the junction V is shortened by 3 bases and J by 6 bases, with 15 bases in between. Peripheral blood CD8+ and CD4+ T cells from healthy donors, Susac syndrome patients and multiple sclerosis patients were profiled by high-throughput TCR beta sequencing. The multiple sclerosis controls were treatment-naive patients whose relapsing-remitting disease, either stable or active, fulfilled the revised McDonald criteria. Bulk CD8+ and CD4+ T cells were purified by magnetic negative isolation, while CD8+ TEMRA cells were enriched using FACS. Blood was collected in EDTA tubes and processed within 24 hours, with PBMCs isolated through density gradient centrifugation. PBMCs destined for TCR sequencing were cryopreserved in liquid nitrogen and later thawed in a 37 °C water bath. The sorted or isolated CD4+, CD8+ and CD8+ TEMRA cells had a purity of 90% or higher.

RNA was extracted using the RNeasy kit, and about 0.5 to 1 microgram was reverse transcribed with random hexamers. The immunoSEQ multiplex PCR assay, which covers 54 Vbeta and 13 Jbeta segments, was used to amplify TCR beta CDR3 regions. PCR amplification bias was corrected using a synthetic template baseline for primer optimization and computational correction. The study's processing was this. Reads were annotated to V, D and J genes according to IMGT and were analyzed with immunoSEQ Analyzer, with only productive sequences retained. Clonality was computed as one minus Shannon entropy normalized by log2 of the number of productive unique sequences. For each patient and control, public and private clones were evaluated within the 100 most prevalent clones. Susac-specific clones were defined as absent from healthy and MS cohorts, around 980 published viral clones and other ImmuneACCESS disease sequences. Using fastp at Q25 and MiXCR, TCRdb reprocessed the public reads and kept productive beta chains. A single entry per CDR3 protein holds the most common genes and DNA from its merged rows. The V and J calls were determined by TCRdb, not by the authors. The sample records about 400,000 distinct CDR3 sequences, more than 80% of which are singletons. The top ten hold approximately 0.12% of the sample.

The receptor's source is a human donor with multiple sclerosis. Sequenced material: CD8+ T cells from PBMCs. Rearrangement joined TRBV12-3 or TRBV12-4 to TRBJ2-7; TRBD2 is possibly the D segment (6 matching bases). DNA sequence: TGTGCCAGCAGTTTTGGGGGGTGGTTAAGCGAGCAGTACTTC. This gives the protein CASSFGGWLSEQYF.